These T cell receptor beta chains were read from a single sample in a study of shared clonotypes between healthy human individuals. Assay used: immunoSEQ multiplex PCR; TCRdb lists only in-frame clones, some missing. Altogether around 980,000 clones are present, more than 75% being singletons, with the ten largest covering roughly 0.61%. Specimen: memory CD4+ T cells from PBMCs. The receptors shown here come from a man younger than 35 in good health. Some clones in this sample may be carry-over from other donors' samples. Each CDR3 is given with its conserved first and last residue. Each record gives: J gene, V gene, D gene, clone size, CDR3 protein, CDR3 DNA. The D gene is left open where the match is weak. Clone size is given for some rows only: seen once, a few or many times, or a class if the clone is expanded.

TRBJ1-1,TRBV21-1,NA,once,CASSPEGTEAFF,TGTGCCAGCAGCCCCGAAGGAACTGAAGCTTTCTTT
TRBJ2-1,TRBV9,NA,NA,CASSGYGSGSYNEQFF,TGTGCCAGCAGCGGTTACGGGAGTGGCTCCTACAATGAGCAGTTCTTC
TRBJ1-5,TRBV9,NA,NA,CASSVGIGQPQHF,TGTGCCAGCAGCGTAGGTATTGGTCAGCCCCAGCATTTT
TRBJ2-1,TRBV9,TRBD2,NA,CASSPTAGTSGRWEQFF,TGTGCCAGCAGCCCGACCGCCGGGACTAGCGGGAGATGGGAGCAGTTCTTC
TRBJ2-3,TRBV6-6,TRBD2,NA,CASSYGLAGTVTQYF,TGTGCCAGCAGTTACGGGCTAGCGGGAACAGTTACGCAGTATTTT
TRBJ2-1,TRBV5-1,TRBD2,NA,CASSLEPSGRGDYNEQFF,TGCGCCAGCAGCTTGGAGCCTAGCGGGAGAGGAGACTACAATGAGCAGTTCTTC
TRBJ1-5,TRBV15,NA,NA,CATTGGDIYQPQHF,TGTGCCACCACAGGTGGGGATATCTACCAGCCCCAGCATTTT
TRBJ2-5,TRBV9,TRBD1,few,CASSAGDRGGEETQYF,TGTGCCAGCAGCGCTGGGGACAGGGGTGGGGAAGAGACCCAGTACTTC
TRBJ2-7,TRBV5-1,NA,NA,CASSLTRTYEQYF,TGCGCCAGCAGCCTAACCAGGACCTACGAGCAGTACTTC
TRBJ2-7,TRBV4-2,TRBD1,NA,CASSQGGGLSYEQYF,TGTGCCAGCAGCCAAGGAGGGGGCCTTTCCTACGAGCAGTACTTC
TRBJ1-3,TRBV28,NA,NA,CASSLGREANTIYF,TGTGCCAGCAGTTTGGGCAGGGAGGCGAACACCATATATTTT
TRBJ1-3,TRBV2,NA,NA,CASSEGAVGNTIYF,TGTGCCAGCAGTGAAGGGGCAGTTGGAAACACCATATATTTT
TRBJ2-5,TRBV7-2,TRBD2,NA,CASSSTSGRWETQYF,TGTGCCAGCAGCTCCACTAGCGGGAGATGGGAGACCCAGTACTTC
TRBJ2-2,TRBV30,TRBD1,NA,CAWNLQGTGELFF,TGTGCCTGGAACTTACAGGGGACCGGGGAGCTGTTTTTT
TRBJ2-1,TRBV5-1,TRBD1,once,CASSIPTGGAHNEQFF,TGCGCCAGCAGCATCCCGACAGGGGGCGCCCACAATGAGCAGTTCTTC
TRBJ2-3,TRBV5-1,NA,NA,CASRERISTDTQYF,TGCGCCAGCAGGGAGCGGATTAGCACAGATACGCAGTATTTT
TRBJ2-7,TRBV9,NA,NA,CASSVDPRDQYEQYF,TGTGCCAGCAGCGTAGATCCCAGGGATCAGTACGAGCAGTACTTC
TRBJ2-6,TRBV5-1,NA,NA,CASSLDGNSGANVLTF,TGCGCCAGCAGCTTGGACGGCAACTCTGGGGCCAACGTCCTGACTTTC
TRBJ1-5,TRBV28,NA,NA,CASSLRVNQPQHF,TGTGCCAGCAGTTTGAGGGTCAATCAGCCCCAGCATTTT
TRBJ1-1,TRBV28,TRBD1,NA,CASSLRTGVVTEAFF,TGTGCCAGCAGTCTAAGGACAGGTGTTGTCACTGAAGCTTTCTTT
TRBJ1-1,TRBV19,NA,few,CASNGAPRNTEAFF,TGTGCCAGTAATGGAGCGCCAAGGAACACTGAAGCTTTCTTT
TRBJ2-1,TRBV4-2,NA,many,CASSQRLALDEQFF,TGTGCCAGCAGCCAAAGGCTAGCATTGGATGAGCAGTTCTTC
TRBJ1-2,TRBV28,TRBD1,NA,CASGTGTGFVSGGYTF,TGTGCCAGCGGGACCGGGACAGGGTTTGTTAGCGGTGGCTACACCTTC
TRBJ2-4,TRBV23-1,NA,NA,CASISDREILAKNIQYF,TGCGCCAGCATTTCTGACCGGGAGATACTAGCCAAAAACATTCAGTACTTC
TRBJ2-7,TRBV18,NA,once,CASSPIRGSDEQYF,TGTGCCAGCTCACCAATTCGGGGGAGCGACGAGCAGTACTTC
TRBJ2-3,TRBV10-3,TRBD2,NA,CAISESLAGGPGVTNTDTQYF,TGTGCCATCAGTGAGTCCCTAGCGGGAGGGCCGGGTGTCACAAACACAGATACGCAGTATTTT
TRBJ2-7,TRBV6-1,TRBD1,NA,CATLDRGWTYEQYF,TGTGCCACTCTCGACAGGGGATGGACCTACGAGCAGTACTTC
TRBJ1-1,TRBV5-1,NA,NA,CASSLVGRPDTEAFF,TGCGCCAGCAGCTTGGTTGGCAGGCCAGACACTGAAGCTTTCTTT
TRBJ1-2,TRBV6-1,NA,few,CASSEAGLYGYTF,TGTGCCAGCAGTGAAGCGGGGCTGTATGGCTACACCTTC
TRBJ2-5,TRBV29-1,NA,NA,CSADGAGPETQYF,TGCAGCGCCGACGGTGCGGGGCCAGAGACCCAGTACTTC
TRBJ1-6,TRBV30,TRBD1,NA,CAWSVSGTGGYSPLHF,TGTGCCTGGAGTGTAAGTGGGACAGGGGGTTATTCACCCCTCCACTTT
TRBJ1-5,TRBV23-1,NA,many,CANAGISNQPQHF,TGCGCCAACGCAGGGATAAGCAATCAGCCCCAGCATTTT
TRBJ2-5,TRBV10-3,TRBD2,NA,CAISGGTSGMETQYF,TGTGCCATCAGTGGGGGGACTAGCGGGATGGAGACCCAGTACTTC
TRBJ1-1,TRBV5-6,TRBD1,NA,CASSLAGGAMGSTEAFF,TGTGCCAGCAGCTTGGCAGGGGGCGCGATGGGTAGCACTGAAGCTTTCTTT
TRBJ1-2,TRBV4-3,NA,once,CASSQDHDRNYGYTF,TGCGCCAGCAGCCAAGACCACGATCGGAATTATGGCTACACCTTC
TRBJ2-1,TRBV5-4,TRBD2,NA,CASSLGGLAGDEQFF,TGTGCCAGCAGCTTGGGAGGACTAGCGGGAGATGAGCAGTTCTTC
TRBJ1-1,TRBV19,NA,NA,CASTGGSMNTEAFF,TGTGCCAGTACTGGGGGGTCTATGAACACTGAAGCTTTCTTT
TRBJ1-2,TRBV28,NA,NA,CASSLATLTGDGYTF,TGTGCCAGCAGTTTGGCGACATTGACTGGGGATGGCTACACCTTC
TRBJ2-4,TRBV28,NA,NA,CASSTPDPKNIQYF,TGTGCCAGCAGTACCCCAGACCCCAAAAACATTCAGTACTTC
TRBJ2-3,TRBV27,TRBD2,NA,CASSLSPLVAGNTDTQYF,TGTGCCAGCAGTTTAAGCCCCTTGGTAGCGGGAAACACAGATACGCAGTATTTT
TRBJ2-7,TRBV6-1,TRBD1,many,CASSEAGDRGPNYEQYF,TGTGCCAGCAGTGAGGCGGGGGACAGGGGGCCTAACTACGAGCAGTACTTC
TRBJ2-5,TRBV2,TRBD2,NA,CASSVGTSGSSSETQYF,TGTGCCAGCAGCGTGGGGACTAGCGGGAGTAGTTCAGAGACCCAGTACTTC
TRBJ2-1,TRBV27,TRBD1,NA,CASSSPRDRGWNEQFF,TGTGCCAGCAGTTCGCCCCGGGACAGGGGTTGGAATGAGCAGTTCTTC
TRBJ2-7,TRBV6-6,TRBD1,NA,CASSYRDRVPYEQYF,TGTGCCAGCAGTTACCGGGACAGGGTTCCCTACGAGCAGTACTTC
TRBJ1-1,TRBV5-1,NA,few,CASSLASRANTEAFF,TGCGCCAGCAGCTTGGCGTCGAGAGCTAACACTGAAGCTTTCTTT
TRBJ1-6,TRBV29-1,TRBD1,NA,CSVADRENSPLHF,TGCAGCGTTGCAGACAGGGAAAATTCACCCCTCCACTTT
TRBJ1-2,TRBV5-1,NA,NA,CASSSERAYGYTF,TGCGCCAGCAGCTCCGAACGGGCCTATGGCTACACCTTC
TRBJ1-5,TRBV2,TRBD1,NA,CASARQGGQPQHF,TGTGCCAGCGCCCGACAGGGCGGACAGCCCCAGCATTTT
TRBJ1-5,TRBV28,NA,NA,CASSSLNQPQHF,TGTGCCAGCAGTTCACTAAATCAGCCCCAGCATTTT
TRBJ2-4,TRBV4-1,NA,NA,CASSHPTEGYIQYF,TGCGCCAGCAGCCACCCAACGGAAGGGTACATTCAGTACTTC
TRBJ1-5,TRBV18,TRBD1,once,CASSPNSGQGMGQPQHF,TGTGCCAGCTCACCGAACTCGGGACAGGGAATGGGTCAGCCCCAGCATTTT
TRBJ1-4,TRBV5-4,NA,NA,CASSLDGTNEKLFF,TGTGCCAGCAGCTTGGATGGAACTAATGAAAAACTGTTTTTT
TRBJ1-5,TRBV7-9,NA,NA,CASSSSSVMAQHF,TGTGCCAGCAGCTCGTCGTCGGTCATGGCCCAGCATTTT
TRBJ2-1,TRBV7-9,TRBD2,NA,CASSLAGGRAVNEQFF,TGTGCCAGCAGCTTAGCTGGCGGGAGGGCCGTGAATGAGCAGTTCTTC
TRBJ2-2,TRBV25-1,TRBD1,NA,CASSEWTGNTGELFF,TGTGCCAGCAGTGAATGGACAGGGAACACCGGGGAGCTGTTTTTT